These T cell receptor beta chains were read from a single sample in a study of shared clonotypes between healthy human individuals. Clones were sequenced by immunoSEQ multiplex PCR, and TCRdb holds only the in-frame ones, with some missing. The sample holds about 580,000 clones, 95% to 98% seen once. The sample was naive CD8+ T cells sorted from blood. All receptors derive from a man in his thirties or forties in good health. CDR3s include the opening cysteine and the closing phenylalanine or tryptophan. Fields, in order: V gene, J gene, clone size, CDR3 protein. Size values are once, few and many counts, or a class for expanded clones, and some rows have none.

TRBV6-1	TRBJ1-5	NA	CASLQGGQPQHF
TRBV27	TRBJ1-2	NA	CASSPMVGVQANYGYTF
TRBV27	TRBJ2-7	NA	CASRGGWHEQYF
TRBV5-1	TRBJ1-1	few	CASQQSNTEAFF
TRBV6-5	TRBJ2-2	once	CASGRFFAGELFF
TRBV6-1	TRBJ2-7	NA	CASTGGLDYEQYF
TRBV27	TRBJ2-1	once	CASSLGMELPYNEQFF
TRBV6-1	TRBJ2-7	NA	CASSEWGYEQYF
TRBV11-1	TRBJ2-7	once	CASSSPGTAYEQYF
TRBV5-5	TRBJ2-7	NA	CASSLLGTPPYEQYF
TRBV9	TRBJ2-7	NA	CASSPRDRTYEQYF
TRBV5-1	TRBJ2-1	NA	CASSYVDTRFGGNEQFF
TRBV9	TRBJ1-2	NA	CASSGRGYTF
TRBV19	TRBJ2-1	NA	CASSIGGLAGYNEQFF
TRBV27	TRBJ2-1	NA	CASSLLTTTRGLEQFF
TRBV4-1	TRBJ2-5	NA	CASSQGPLETQYF
TRBV4-1	TRBJ2-4	once	CASSQDSGRGWGNIQYF
TRBV4-2	TRBJ2-3	NA	CASSQGPSGTSTDTQYF
TRBV28	TRBJ1-5	NA	CASSLGENQPQHF
TRBV27	TRBJ2-7	once	CASSLEGGSSYEQYF
TRBV5-1	TRBJ2-1	NA	CASSFSNEQFF
TRBV11-2	TRBJ1-2	NA	CASSLDYSQVSLYGYTF